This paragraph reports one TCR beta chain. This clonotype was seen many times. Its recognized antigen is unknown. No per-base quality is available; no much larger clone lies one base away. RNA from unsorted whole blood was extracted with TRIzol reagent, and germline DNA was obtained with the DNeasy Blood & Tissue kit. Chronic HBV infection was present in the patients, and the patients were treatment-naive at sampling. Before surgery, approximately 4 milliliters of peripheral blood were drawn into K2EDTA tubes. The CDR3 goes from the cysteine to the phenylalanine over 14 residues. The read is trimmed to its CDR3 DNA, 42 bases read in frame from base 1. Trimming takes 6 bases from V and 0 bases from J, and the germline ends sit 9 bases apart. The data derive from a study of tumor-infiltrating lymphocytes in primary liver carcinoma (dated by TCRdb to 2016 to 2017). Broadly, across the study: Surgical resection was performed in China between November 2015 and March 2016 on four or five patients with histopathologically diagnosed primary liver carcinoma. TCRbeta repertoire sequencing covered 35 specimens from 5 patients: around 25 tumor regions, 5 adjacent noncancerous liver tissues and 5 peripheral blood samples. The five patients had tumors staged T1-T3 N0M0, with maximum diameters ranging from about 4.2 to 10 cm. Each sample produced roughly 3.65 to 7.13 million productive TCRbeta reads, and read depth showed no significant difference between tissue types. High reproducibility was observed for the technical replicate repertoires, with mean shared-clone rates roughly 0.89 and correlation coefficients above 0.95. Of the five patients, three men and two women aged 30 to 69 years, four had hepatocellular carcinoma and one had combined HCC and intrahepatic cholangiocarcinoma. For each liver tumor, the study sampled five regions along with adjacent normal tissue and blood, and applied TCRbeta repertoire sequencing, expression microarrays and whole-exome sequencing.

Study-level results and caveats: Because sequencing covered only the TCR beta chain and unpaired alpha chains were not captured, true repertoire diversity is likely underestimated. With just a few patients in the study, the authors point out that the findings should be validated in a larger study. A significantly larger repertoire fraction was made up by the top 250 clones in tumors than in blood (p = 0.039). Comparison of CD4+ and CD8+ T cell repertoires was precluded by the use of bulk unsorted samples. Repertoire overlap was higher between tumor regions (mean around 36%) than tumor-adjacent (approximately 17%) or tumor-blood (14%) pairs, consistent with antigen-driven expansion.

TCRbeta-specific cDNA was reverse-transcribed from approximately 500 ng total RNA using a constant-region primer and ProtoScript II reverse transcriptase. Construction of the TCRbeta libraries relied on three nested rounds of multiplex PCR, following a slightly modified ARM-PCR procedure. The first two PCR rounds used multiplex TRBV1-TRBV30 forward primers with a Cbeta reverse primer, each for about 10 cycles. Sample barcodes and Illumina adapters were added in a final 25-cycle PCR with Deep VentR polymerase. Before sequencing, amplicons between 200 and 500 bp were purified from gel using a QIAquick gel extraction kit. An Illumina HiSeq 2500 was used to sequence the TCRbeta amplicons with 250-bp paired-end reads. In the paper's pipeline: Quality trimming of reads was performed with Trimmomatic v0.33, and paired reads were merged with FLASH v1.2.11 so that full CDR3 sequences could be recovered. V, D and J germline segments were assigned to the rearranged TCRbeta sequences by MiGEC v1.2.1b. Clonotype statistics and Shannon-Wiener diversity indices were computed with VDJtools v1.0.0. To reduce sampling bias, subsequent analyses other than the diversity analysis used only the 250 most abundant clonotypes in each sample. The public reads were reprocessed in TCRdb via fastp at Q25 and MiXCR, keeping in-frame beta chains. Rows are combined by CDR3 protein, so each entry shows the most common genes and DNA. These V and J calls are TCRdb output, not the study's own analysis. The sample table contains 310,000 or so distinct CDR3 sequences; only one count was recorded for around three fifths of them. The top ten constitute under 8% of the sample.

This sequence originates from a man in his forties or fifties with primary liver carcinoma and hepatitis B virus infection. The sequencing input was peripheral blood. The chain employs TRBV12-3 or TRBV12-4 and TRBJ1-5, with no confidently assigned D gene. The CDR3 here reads CASRSPYSNQPQHF. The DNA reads TGTGCCAGCAGGAGCCCGTATAGCAATCAGCCCCAGCATTTT.